A single sample gave rise to the 32 T cell receptor beta chains below, sequenced in a study of post-analysis software for immune sequencing data. Study conclusions and caveats: Elevated frequency relative to controls characterized several TRBV segments in patients, TRBV5-6, TRBV5-1 and TRBV20-1 among them.

No antigens are known for them. TCR beta cDNA libraries included unique molecular identifiers. TCRdb processed the PCR reads anew with MiXCR; each CDR3 protein has one entry. The sample records fewer than 850,000 distinct CDR3 sequences, 30% being singletons. Sequenced input: blood. Every receptor here comes from a girl under 18 with multiple sclerosis.

The chain has TRBV9 and TRBJ2-3; D is unresolved. The CDR3 runs to 13 residues. V lost 0 bases and J 1 base, leaving 3 bases between the germline ends. The V gene's germline CDR1 is SGDLS and CDR2 YYNGEE. CDR3 loop: CASSVAGTDTQYF. The CDR3 DNA follows: TGTGCCAGCAGCGTAGCTGGCACAGATACGCAGTATTTT.

The chain couples TRBV20-1 to TRBJ2-1; TRBD2 matches 11 bases. V gave up 0 bases and J gave up 2 bases; unmatched junction bases: 9. This CDR3 has 18 amino acids. From germline, CDR1 is DFQATT and CDR2 SNEGSKA (reference sequence). The DNA for the CDR3 is TGCAGTGCTAGAGATCTTAGCGGGAGGGTTATCCCCTACAATGAGCAGTTCTTC. It encodes CSARDLSGRVIPYNEQFF.

The J gene is TRBJ2-7, the V gene TRBV28, with no clear D. The germline V gene encodes CDR1 MDHEN and CDR2 SYDVKM. This CDR3 region has 13 residues. V lost 2 bases, J lost 2 bases, and 7 bases lay in between. CDR3 sequence (DNA): TGTGCCAGCAGTTTAATATCGACCTACGAGCAGTACTTC. Translation: CASSLISTYEQYF.

This clonotype has just a few counts. The CDR3, as DNA: TGTGCCAGCAGTTTAGCCCCTGACTACTACGAGCAGTACTTC. Translating gives CASSLAPDYYEQYF. This sequence joins TRBV27 and TRBJ2-7, with D possibly matching TRBD2 (5 bases). V lost 2 bases, J lost 3 bases, and 11 bases lay in between. Germline CDR1 MNHEY, CDR2 SMNVEV (reference sequence). This CDR3 has 14 residues.

This clonotype has just a few counts. The V call is TRBV6-1, the J call TRBJ2-7; the D gene is possibly TRBD2 (5 bases). The J call may be wrong; the DNA end is better matched by TRBJ2-5. Germline V lookup: CDR1 MNHNS, CDR2 SASEGT. This CDR3 has 15 amino acids. CDR3 sequence (DNA): TGTGCCAGCAGTGTATGGACCTCGACGGGGGAGACCCAGTACTTC. This translates into CASSVWTSTGETQYF.

This clonotype appeared many times. The chain is built from TRBV6-5 and TRBJ2-3; maybe TRBD2 (6 bases). V was trimmed by 0 bases and J by 3 bases, leaving 7 bases between them. Per the germline V gene, CDR1 is MNHEY and CDR2 is SVGAGI. The CDR3 contains 14 residues. DNA for the CDR3: TGTGCCAGCAGTTACTCTGGAGGGACAGATACGCAGTATTTT. Its translation: CASSYSGGTDTQYF.

This clonotype was observed a few times. V gene TRBV28 combines with J gene TRBJ2-1; tentative D call: TRBD2 (6 bases). V lost 1 base to trimming and J lost 7 bases, with 17 bases between them. Looked up from germline, CDR1 is MDHEN and CDR2 is SYDVKM. The CDR3 contains 16 residues. For the CDR3, the DNA is TGTGCCAGCAGTTTATTGGGTACCGGGAGAGGGAATGAGCAGTTCTTC. Amino acid sequence: CASSLLGTGRGNEQFF.

This rearrangement joins TRBV29-1 to TRBJ2-2, with D unresolved. Germline lookup yields CDR1 SQVTM and CDR2 ANQGSEA. CDR3 length: 13 amino acids. Trimming pared 7 bases from V and 4 bases from J, leaving 13 bases between. The CDR3 region is CSARYYGTGELFF. The CDR3 DNA reads TGCAGCGCCCGGTACTACGGCACCGGGGAGCTGTTTTTT.

Only one count was recorded for this clonotype. This chain joins TRBV15 and TRBJ2-1, with a weak D call TRBD1 (6 bases). The J call could be wrong; TRBJ2-7 is a better fit for the DNA end. There are 16 residues in the CDR3. Germline lookup yields CDR1 LNHNV and CDR2 YYDKDF (reference sequence). CDR3 sequence: CATSREGGSSYNEQYF. The CDR3 DNA follows: TGTGCCACCAGCAGAGAAGGGGGTAGCTCCTACAATGAGCAGTACTTC.

This clonotype has a handful of counts. This sequence joins TRBV7-9 and TRBJ2-1, with D possibly TRBD2 on 6 matching bases. The CDR3 has 16 amino acids. Germline V lookup: CDR1 SEHNR, CDR2 FQNEAQ (reference sequence). The germline V and J ends were trimmed by 2 bases and 7 bases, with 18 bases remaining between them. In DNA form, the CDR3 reads TGTGCCAGCAGCTTACTGGTCATTAGCGGAAATAATGAGCAGTTCTTC. Translated: CASSLLVISGNNEQFF.

This clonotype was detected ten times or more. The V call is TRBV29-1, the J call TRBJ2-5; D call uncertain. Germline CDR1 reads SQVTM; CDR2 reads ANQGSEA. The V end lost 2 bases, the J end lost 3 bases, and 10 bases lay between the germline ends. This CDR3 is built from 13 residues. The CDR3 reads CSVEKRTKETQYF. The CDR3 bases are TGCAGCGTTGAAAAGCGTACAAAAGAGACCCAGTACTTC.

The chain combines TRBV7-2 with TRBJ2-1; 7 bases line up with TRBD1. Germline CDR1 reads SGHTA; CDR2 reads FQGNSA. J lost 9 bases, V lost 1 base, and 9 bases had no gene match. The CDR3 covers 15 residues. CDR3 loop: CASSLGRGTEVEQFF. The DNA for the CDR3 is TGTGCCAGCAGCTTAGGAAGAGGGACAGAGGTTGAGCAGTTCTTC.

This clonotype came up a few times. The chain has TRBV29-1 and TRBJ2-5; 14 bases are a match to TRBD2. This CDR3 is 17 amino acids long. From germline, CDR1 is SQVTM and CDR2 ANQGSEA. J gave up 3 bases and V 7 bases, and 13 bases lay outside the gene matches. CDR3 sequence: CSALGLAGAPGEETQYF. The CDR3 DNA is TGCAGCGCCCTGGGACTAGCGGGGGCCCCTGGAGAAGAGACCCAGTACTTC.

There are a few counts of this clonotype. This chain joins TRBV4-1 and TRBJ1-2; D call uncertain. This CDR3 is built from 17 residues. Deletions cut 2 bases from V and 0 bases from J, with 16 bases between. Germline V gene data show CDR1 as MGHRA and CDR2 as YSYEKL. DNA of the CDR3: TGCGCCAGCAGCCAACCCATCTCTCCGAGGTCTAACTATGGCTACACCTTC. Amino acids: CASSQPISPRSNYGYTF.

The chain links TRBV7-2 to TRBJ2-3; 9 bases are a match to TRBD2. J was trimmed by 6 bases and V by 5 bases; bases with no gene match: 9. This CDR3 is 15 amino acids long. The V gene's germline CDR1 is SGHTA and CDR2 FQGNSA. In nucleotides, the CDR3 is TGTGCCAGCAGCAAGCTAGCGGGAATGTGGGATACGCAGTATTTT. It translates to CASSKLAGMWDTQYF.

The chain links TRBV5-1 to TRBJ1-2, with TRBD1 as a possible D gene (6 bases). This CDR3 has 15 amino acids. Germline V lookup: CDR1 SGHRS, CDR2 YFSETQ. Trimming took 0 bases from V and 5 from J, leaving 14 bases between them. CDR3 residues: CASSLVEGHRYGYTF. The CDR3 DNA follows: TGCGCCAGCAGCTTGGTAGAGGGACACCGGTATGGCTACACCTTC.

The V call is TRBV20-1, the J call TRBJ2-3; D is uncertain. The germline CDR1 and CDR2 sequences are DFQATT and SNEGSKA (reference sequence). The V end lost 7 bases, the J end lost 4 bases, and 15 bases lay between the germline ends. The CDR3 spans 13 residues. CDR3 amino acids: CSVPTPLADTQYF. The CDR3 DNA reads as TGCAGTGTCCCGACCCCTCTTGCAGATACGCAGTATTTT.

This clonotype was observed many times. The V call is TRBV7-2, the J call TRBJ2-5; no clear D. The CDR3 contains 11 residues. V dropped 3 bases and J dropped 1 base, with 0 bases sitting between them. CDR1 and CDR2 (germline): SGHTA, FQGNSA. The DNA for the CDR3 is TGTGCCAGCAGCTTCCAAGAGACCCAGTACTTC. This sequence encodes CASSFQETQYF.

This clonotype has more than one count but fewer than ten. The chain uses TRBV11-2 and TRBJ2-1; tentatively, D is TRBD2 (7 bases). CDR1 is SGHAT and CDR2 is FQNNGV in the germline V gene. V shed 3 bases and J shed 10 bases, with 22 bases lying between them. The CDR3 has 16 amino acids. The CDR3 reads CASSFGGGSLSLEQFF. DNA of the CDR3: TGTGCCAGCAGCTTCGGCGGGGGCTCCCTATCATTGGAGCAGTTCTTC.

This clonotype occurred a few times. The genes are TRBV7-8 and TRBJ2-5, with a tentative D call TRBD2 (6 bases). The germline CDR1 and CDR2 sequences are SGHVS and FQNEAQ. The CDR3 sequence is 18 residues long. Trimming shortened V by 5 bases and J by 5 bases, and 27 bases separated the two germline ends. The CDR3 coding sequence is TGTGCCAGCAGCCAGCATTTAGAACGGGACTCTAAATGGGAGACCCAGTACTTC. It translates to CASSQHLERDSKWETQYF.

The chain joins TRBV6-5 to TRBJ1-5; no clear D gene. V lost 0 bases and J lost 0, with 6 bases in between. This CDR3 contains 15 residues. CDR1 MNHEY and CDR2 SVGAGI come from the germline V gene. CDR3 in amino acids: CASSYSLASNQPQHF. CDR3 bases: TGTGCCAGCAGTTACTCGTTGGCTAGCAATCAGCCCCAGCATTTT.

With regard to this clonotype: It may be a read error: a sequence one base away is much more abundant. The genes are TRBV7-2 and TRBJ2-7; TRBD1 aligns across 8 bases. The J call may be incorrect, as the DNA end agrees better with TRBJ2-5. Germline CDR1 reads SGHTA; CDR2 reads FQGNSA. The CDR3 sequence is 13 residues long. CDR3 in DNA: TGTGTCAGCAGGATTGGACAGGGCGAGACCCAGTACTTC. It is translated as CVSRIGQGETQYF.

The table lists this clonotype with a few counts. The chain is built from TRBV27 and TRBJ2-5, with 9 bases matching TRBD2. Trimming took 4 bases from V and 5 from J; bases not matched to a gene: 5. This CDR3 has 14 amino acids. In germline, CDR1 is MNHEY, CDR2 SMNVEV (reference sequence). The CDR3 loop reads CASSSLAGKETQYF. CDR3 DNA sequence: TGTGCCAGCAGTTCGCTAGCGGGGAAGGAGACCCAGTACTTC.

About this clonotype itself: Here the CDR3 omits its conserved ending phenylalanine or tryptophan, so a read error is the likely source. V is TRBV6-2 or TRBV6-3 and J is TRBJ2-3; D uncertain. CDR3 size: 11 residues. Trimming left V 4 bases short and J 6 bases short, with 5 bases between. Germline V gives CDR1 MNHEY, CDR2 SVGEGT. The CDR3 loop is CASSLKDTQYV. For the CDR3, the DNA is TGTGCCAGCAGTTTGAAGGATACGCAGTATGTT.

Only a few counts were recorded for this clonotype. This chain connects TRBV27 to TRBJ2-7; 8 bases line up with TRBD2. The J segment lost 3 bases and the V segment lost 1 base, leaving 8 bases of the junction unmatched. The CDR3 is 16 residues long. The V gene's germline CDR1 is MNHEY and CDR2 SMNVEV (reference sequence). In nucleotides, the CDR3 is TGTGCCAGCAGTTTATATTCGGGAGGGTCCCTCTACGAGCAGTACTTC. Protein sequence: CASSLYSGGSLYEQYF.

In this sample, this clonotype turned up a few times. The chain combines TRBV19 with TRBJ1-5, with TRBD1 identical over 8 bases. The CDR3 spans 15 residues. J was trimmed by 3 bases and V by 2 bases; bases with no gene match: 3. Germline CDR1 LNHDA, CDR2 SQIVND (reference sequence). The CDR3 is CASSIQGAFNQPQHF. For the CDR3, the DNA is TGTGCCAGTAGTATACAGGGGGCGTTCAATCAGCCCCAGCATTTT.

The chain uses TRBV4-1 and TRBJ2-5, with D possibly being TRBD1 (6 bases). Germline V lookup: CDR1 MGHRA, CDR2 YSYEKL. V was shortened by 4 bases and J by 0 bases, with 9 bases between the two germline ends. The CDR3 is made up of 14 amino acids. Here the CDR3 reads CASSPGQNQETQYF. The CDR3 nucleotides are TGCGCCAGCAGCCCCGGACAGAACCAAGAGACCCAGTACTTC.

This chain uses TRBV10-3 with TRBJ2-2, with 13 bases that match TRBD2. V lost 3 bases, J lost 4 bases, and 5 bases stayed unmatched. CDR3 length: 17 residues. Germline V lookup: CDR1 ENHRY, CDR2 SYGVKD. CDR3 sequence reads: CAISERGLAGVTGELFF. The CDR3 DNA reads as TGTGCCATCAGTGAACGTGGACTAGCGGGAGTCACCGGGGAGCTGTTTTTT.

This chain uses TRBV12-3 or TRBV12-4 with TRBJ1-2, with TRBD1 matching over 11 bases. The CDR3 has 15 residues. With V trimmed by 2 bases and J by 4 bases, 3 bases remained unmatched. The CDR3 loop reads CASSLSGQGGYGYTF. DNA of the CDR3: TGTGCCAGCAGTTTATCGGGACAGGGGGGCTATGGCTACACCTTC.

This clonotype was recorded many times. The chain uses TRBV11-2 and TRBJ2-5; D is undetermined. Germline CDR1 is SGHAT and CDR2 is FQNNGV. V lost 11 bases and J lost 0, with 13 bases in between. This CDR3 spans 13 amino acids. DNA for the CDR3: TGTGCCGTCTGGCCTGGGGACCAAGAGACCCAGTACTTC. As protein: CAVWPGDQETQYF.

The rearrangement uses TRBV24-1 and TRBJ2-1, with D possibly being TRBD2 (6 bases). The ends were cut back, 4 bases at V and 5 bases at J, with 14 bases in the middle. The CDR3 contains 15 residues. Germline V gene sequence: CDR1 KGHDR, CDR2 SFDVKD. The DNA of the CDR3 is TGTGCCACCAGTGACCCCCGGGGGATGAACAATGAGCAGTTCTTC. Translation: CATSDPRGMNNEQFF.

This sequence joins TRBV5-6 and TRBJ1-4; D unresolved. The germline gives CDR1 SGHDT, CDR2 YYEEEE. Trimming took off 2 bases at V and 5 bases at J, with 10 bases between the two ends. CDR3 size: 14 residues. For the CDR3, the DNA is TGTGCCAGCAGCTTCAAGCAGACAAATGAAAAACTGTTTTTT. Translation: CASSFKQTNEKLFF.